The rows below give T cell receptor beta chains drawn from one sample of a study of blood T cell repertoires in COVID-19. TCRdb keeps only in-frame clones here, not all; method: immunoSEQ multiplex PCR. Of roughly 430,000 clones listed, roughly 90% are singletons. The sample consisted of PBMCs or T cells enriched from blood (not recorded which). These receptors were collected from a woman in her thirties or forties with acute COVID-19. The CDR3 runs from the conserved cysteine through the conserved F or W. D genes are given only for firm matches. Rows may omit the clone size; those that give it use once, few, many or a size class.

cdr3_nt: TGTGCCAGCAGCTTAGTCAGGGGTAGGTCACCCCTCCACTTT; cdr3_aa: CASSLVRGRSPLHF; cdr3_length: 14; clone_size: once; v_call: TRBV11-2; d_call: NA; j_call: TRBJ1-6
cdr3_nt: TGTGCCATCAGTGTTTCAGGGGAAGAGACCCAGTACTTC; cdr3_aa: CAISVSGEETQYF; cdr3_length: 13; clone_size: NA; v_call: TRBV10-3; d_call: NA; j_call: TRBJ2-5
cdr3_nt: TGCAGCGTGGGCTGGGAGTTTCAGGAAAAACTGTTTTTT; cdr3_aa: CSVGWEFQEKLFF; cdr3_length: 13; clone_size: NA; v_call: TRBV29-1; d_call: NA; j_call: TRBJ1-4
cdr3_nt: TGCAGTGCTTCGACTAGGCTTGAGCAGTTCTTC; cdr3_aa: CSASTRLEQFF; cdr3_length: 11; clone_size: NA; v_call: TRBV20-1; d_call: NA; j_call: TRBJ2-1
cdr3_nt: TGTGCCAGTAGTATCACAGCAGCTCAGGGACAGCCCCAGCATTTT; cdr3_aa: CASSITAAQGQPQHF; cdr3_length: 15; clone_size: NA; v_call: TRBV19; d_call: NA; j_call: TRBJ1-5
cdr3_nt: TGTGCCAGCAGCTTGCACGGTCCCTACGAGCAGTACTTC; cdr3_aa: CASSLHGPYEQYF; cdr3_length: 13; clone_size: NA; v_call: TRBV5-6; d_call: NA; j_call: TRBJ2-7
cdr3_nt: TGTGCCAGCAGTCGACCGAGGGCGTTGTTCACTGAAGCTTTCTTT; cdr3_aa: CASSRPRALFTEAFF; cdr3_length: 15; clone_size: NA; v_call: TRBV27; d_call: NA; j_call: TRBJ1-1
cdr3_nt: TGTGCCAGCAGTGATAGAGCGAAGAGCTCCTACGAGCAGTACTTC; cdr3_aa: CASSDRAKSSYEQYF; cdr3_length: 15; clone_size: NA; v_call: TRBV6-1; d_call: NA; j_call: TRBJ2-7
cdr3_nt: TGTGCCAGCAGTGGTCGACTAGCCCACTCCTACGAGCAGTACTTC; cdr3_aa: CASSGRLAHSYEQYF; cdr3_length: 15; clone_size: NA; v_call: TRBV2; d_call: TRBD2; j_call: TRBJ2-7
cdr3_nt: TGTGCCAGCAGCCAAGAGGGGGGTTCGGGGAACGGCTACACCTTC; cdr3_aa: CASSQEGGSGNGYTF; cdr3_length: 15; clone_size: many; v_call: TRBV4-2; d_call: NA; j_call: TRBJ1-2
cdr3_nt: TGTGCCACCAGCAGAGGGATTCAGGTCGGAAACACCATATATTTT; cdr3_aa: CATSRGIQVGNTIYF; cdr3_length: 15; clone_size: NA; v_call: TRBV15; d_call: NA; j_call: TRBJ1-3
cdr3_nt: TGTGCCAGCAGCTTAGGGAGGGGACAGGGGCCGATTGGTTATGGCTACACCTTC; cdr3_aa: CASSLGRGQGPIGYGYTF; cdr3_length: 18; clone_size: NA; v_call: TRBV13; d_call: TRBD1; j_call: TRBJ1-2
cdr3_nt: TGTGCCAGCAGCCAAGACCCTAGCGGGGACTCGGAGACCCAGTACTTC; cdr3_aa: CASSQDPSGDSETQYF; cdr3_length: 16; clone_size: NA; v_call: TRBV3-1/TRBV3-2; d_call: TRBD2; j_call: TRBJ2-5
cdr3_nt: TGTGCCGGGAGTGGGGCAGTAAAAGAGACCCAGTACTTC; cdr3_aa: CAGSGAVKETQYF; cdr3_length: 13; clone_size: once; v_call: TRBV30; d_call: NA; j_call: TRBJ2-5
cdr3_nt: TGTGCCAGCAGTCGTCAGGGTCTGGGCAATCAGCCCCAGCATTTT; cdr3_aa: CASSRQGLGNQPQHF; cdr3_length: 15; clone_size: NA; v_call: TRBV6-2/TRBV6-3; d_call: NA; j_call: TRBJ1-5
cdr3_nt: TGTGCCAGCAGCTTACGTGGTTCGGGCACTGAAGCTTTCTTT; cdr3_aa: CASSLRGSGTEAFF; cdr3_length: 14; clone_size: NA; v_call: TRBV5-4; d_call: NA; j_call: TRBJ1-1
cdr3_nt: TGTGCCAGCAGCTACGTACCCAAAACAGGGGGCCACTATGGCTACACCTTC; cdr3_aa: CASSYVPKTGGHYGYTF; cdr3_length: 17; clone_size: NA; v_call: TRBV5-5; d_call: TRBD1; j_call: TRBJ1-2
cdr3_nt: TGTGCCAGCAGTTTATCGTCCCCTAGCGGGGGGGACAATGAGCAGTTCTTC; cdr3_aa: CASSLSSPSGGDNEQFF; cdr3_length: 17; clone_size: NA; v_call: TRBV27; d_call: TRBD2; j_call: TRBJ2-1
cdr3_nt: TGCAGCGTTGAAGAGGTGACAGGGAACTCCTACGAGCAGTACTTC; cdr3_aa: CSVEEVTGNSYEQYF; cdr3_length: 15; clone_size: NA; v_call: TRBV29-1; d_call: TRBD1; j_call: TRBJ2-7
cdr3_nt: TGTGCCAGCAGCTTAGTCAGAAGCTCCTACGAGCAGTACTTC; cdr3_aa: CASSLVRSSYEQYF; cdr3_length: 14; clone_size: NA; v_call: TRBV11-2; d_call: NA; j_call: TRBJ2-7
cdr3_nt: TGTGCCAGCAGTCCGGGACTAGCAGTAGAGACCCAGTACTTC; cdr3_aa: CASSPGLAVETQYF; cdr3_length: 14; clone_size: NA; v_call: TRBV6-5; d_call: TRBD2; j_call: TRBJ2-5